The T cell receptor (beta chain) under discussion was sequenced for a study of T cell repertoires in cytomegalovirus infection. Overall study context: Selected CMV epitopes included recently identified HLA-C-restricted ones as well as well-studied HLA-B-restricted ones. CMV infection and matching HLA type were both indicated by public TCR beta signatures.

This clonotype showed up just a few times. Its antigen is currently unknown. Study results and limitations: CMV carriers with the relevant HLA were identified by cumulative public TCR beta family frequency.

TCRdb re-called the reads through MiXCR, storing one row per CDR3 protein. The table records 450,000 to 600,000 distinct CDR3 sequences, about 33% of them present only once. The CDR3 covers 15 residues. The germline CDR1 and CDR2 sequences are MGHRA and YSYEKL. V lost 1 base, J lost 4 bases, and 4 bases stayed unmatched. The sample consisted of cultured PBMCs, taken from culture after CMV antigen stimulation. The clonotype comes from a human donor in good health (CMV status not recorded). Some clones in this sample may be carry-over from other donors' samples. The J gene is TRBJ2-7, the V gene TRBV4-1; 10 positions match TRBD2. CDR3 protein: CASSQAGTSDYEQYF. The CDR3 DNA reads TGCGCCAGCAGCCAAGCCGGGACTAGCGATTACGAGCAGTACTTC.